This is a list of T cell receptor beta chains from one sample in a study of Ad26.COV2.S vaccination and SARS-CoV-2 variants. Some clones are missing from TCRdb's copy, which holds only in-frame ones; the method was immunoSEQ multiplex PCR. The sample has about 350,000 clones, around 86% seen once; the top ten hold around 3.6%. The starting material was peripheral blood, obtained in a trial of Ad26.COV2.S vaccine versus placebo. These TCRs come from a person aged 18-65 years who received the Ad26.COV2.S COVID-19 vaccine or a placebo. Both conserved end residues are part of each CDR3. The D gene is left open where the match is weak. The size of a clone is reported for some rows only, either as once, few or many, or as a class for expanded clones.

d_call j_call clone_size v_call cdr3_nt cdr3_aa
NA TRBJ1-1 NA TRBV6-5 TGTGCCAGCAGTTGGGGACCAGGGGACACTGAAGCTTTCTTT CASSWGPGDTEAFF
NA TRBJ2-3 NA TRBV27 TGTGCCAGCAGTTTAGGGGCGACCTCGTCAGATACGCAGTATTTT CASSLGATSSDTQYF
NA TRBJ1-1 once TRBV10-3 TGTGCCATCAGTCAGGGGAGGAGCGGCACTGAAGCTTTCTTT CAISQGRSGTEAFF
NA TRBJ2-3 NA TRBV3-1/TRBV3-2 TGTGCCAGCAGCCCGATTCAGTACCCTAGCACAGATACGCAGTATTTT CASSPIQYPSTDTQYF
NA TRBJ2-1 NA TRBV5-1 TGCGCCAGCAGCTTGGCCACAGGCGGACGGCTTGAGCAGTTCTTC CASSLATGGRLEQFF
NA TRBJ1-5 few TRBV5-4 TGTGCCAGCAGCCCAACACCTAGCAATCAGCCCCAGCATTTT CASSPTPSNQPQHF
NA TRBJ2-7 NA TRBV5-1 TGCGCCAGCAGCTTGAGTCGTTCAACCAGCTCCTACGAGCAGTACTTC CASSLSRSTSSYEQYF
NA TRBJ2-2 NA TRBV14 TGTGCCAGCAGTCACCACGGTTGGGGCACCGGGGAGCTGTTTTTT CASSHHGWGTGELFF
NA TRBJ2-5 NA TRBV7-2 TGTGCCAGCAGCTTAGCGCTAGGGCGAGAGACCCAGTACTTC CASSLALGRETQYF
TRBD1 TRBJ1-5 NA TRBV7-9 TGTGCCAGCAGCTCAGACAGGGATAGTCAGCCCCAGCATTTT CASSSDRDSQPQHF
NA TRBJ1-2 NA TRBV6-5 TGTGCCAGCAGCAGACAGGAGATCTTAGGTGGCTACACCTTC CASSRQEILGGYTF
TRBD2 TRBJ2-1 NA TRBV4-2 TGTGCCAGCAGCCAAGAGGGACTAGCGGGGGCCCCATACAATGAGCAGTTCTTC CASSQEGLAGAPYNEQFF
TRBD1 TRBJ1-3 NA TRBV9 TGTGCCAGCAGCGTAGGGGGGCGACAGGGGCACTCTGGAAACACCATATATTTT CASSVGGRQGHSGNTIYF
NA TRBJ1-1 NA TRBV11-3 TGTGCCAGCAGCACGTCAGGGAACACTGAAGCTTTCTTT CASSTSGNTEAFF
NA TRBJ1-5 NA TRBV5-5 TGTGCCAGCAGCTTGGAACAGGGAGATCAGCCCCAGCATTTT CASSLEQGDQPQHF
NA TRBJ2-5 NA TRBV4-1 TGCGCCAGCAGCCAAGGAGGTTCCAGGGAGACCCAGTACTTC CASSQGGSRETQYF
TRBD1 TRBJ1-3 NA TRBV4-3 TGCGCCAGCAGGGGGGACAGATCTGGAAACACCATATATTTT CASRGDRSGNTIYF
TRBD2 TRBJ2-2 NA TRBV6-4 TGTGCCAGCAGAATCCGGGGGGGCAACACCGGGGAGCTGTTTTTT CASRIRGGNTGELFF
TRBD2 TRBJ2-1 NA TRBV29-1 TGCAGCGTTGACCCTCCGGCTAGCGGGAGGATGTACAATGAGCAGTTCTTC CSVDPPASGRMYNEQFF
NA TRBJ2-1 NA TRBV30 TGTGCCTGGAGTGTAAATGGTGAGCAGTTCTTC CAWSVNGEQFF
NA TRBJ2-7 NA TRBV4-2 TGTGCCAGCAGCCAGGACCCACAGGGCTACGAGCAGTACTTC CASSQDPQGYEQYF
NA TRBJ2-1 NA TRBV5-1 TGCGCCAGCAGCTTGGGACTAGATTTAGGTGAGCAGTTCTTC CASSLGLDLGEQFF
NA TRBJ1-4 NA TRBV29-1 TGCAGCGTTGCGGGGGGCGCGGATGAAAAACTGTTTTTT CSVAGGADEKLFF
TRBD1 TRBJ1-2 NA TRBV2 TGTGCCAGCAGTGGACAGGGGCCCTATGGCTACACCTTC CASSGQGPYGYTF
TRBD2 TRBJ2-1 NA TRBV4-1 TGCGCCAGCACGTCTACTAGCGGGGGGGCCTACAATGAGCAGTTCTTC CASTSTSGGAYNEQFF
NA TRBJ2-3 once TRBV4-2 TGTGCCAGCAGCCAAGTTTCTGGGGGCCTCGGATTCACAGATACGCAGTATTTT CASSQVSGGLGFTDTQYF
TRBD1 TRBJ1-2 NA TRBV19 TGTGCCAGTAGTTTAAGACAGGGCTACTATGGCTACACCTTC CASSLRQGYYGYTF
TRBD1 TRBJ2-1 NA TRBV28 TGTGCCAGCAGTCACAGGGGGCTGGGGAATGAGCAGTTCTTC CASSHRGLGNEQFF
NA TRBJ1-5 NA TRBV6-1 TGTGCCAGCAGTGAGGTGACAGCCATTTATAGCAATCAGCCCCAGCATTTT CASSEVTAIYSNQPQHF
NA TRBJ1-1 NA TRBV6-6 TGTGCCAGCAGTTACCAGCGGAGGGGGGGGGAAGCTTTCTTT CASSYQRRGGEAFF
NA TRBJ1-1 NA TRBV7-9 TGTGCCAGCAGCTTAGGGAACGGACCGAACACTGAAGCTTTCTTT CASSLGNGPNTEAFF
TRBD1 TRBJ1-1 NA TRBV30 TGTGCCTGGAGGGGACAGATGAACACTGAAGCTTTCTTT CAWRGQMNTEAFF
TRBD1 TRBJ1-2 once TRBV10-1 TGCGCCAGCAGTGGAAGGCCAAGGGGACAGCTTCTGGGCTATGGCTACACCTTC CASSGRPRGQLLGYGYTF